This TCR beta chain emerged from a study of control samples from healthy donors and cancer patients. Assay: immunoSEQ multiplex PCR; the TCRdb copy retains only in-frame clones and omits some. The repertoire holds tens of thousands of clones, with about four fifths as singletons. Germline V CDR1 and CDR2: SGHTA, FQGNSA. This CDR3 has 15 amino acids. The V gene end was trimmed by 5 bases and the J gene end by 6 bases; junction bases not matched to a gene: 12. This rearrangement joins TRBV7-2 to TRBJ2-7, with TRBD2 identical over 8 bases. The TCR originated in a man aged 65-85 years with lung cancer. Material for sequencing was PBMCs. The CDR3 DNA reads TGTGCCAGCAGCCCCGCCCGGGGGGGGCCTGGCGAGCAGTACTTC. As protein: CASSPARGGPGEQYF. The whole variable domain, filled in from reference TRBV7-2 and TRBJ2-7, reads GAGVSQSPSNKVTEKGKDVELRCDPISGHTALYWYRQSLGQGLEFLIYFQGNSAPDKSGLPSDRFSAERTGGSVSTLTIQRTQQEDSAVYLCASSPARGGPGEQYFGPGTRLTVT.